The 13 T cell receptor beta chains presented below share a single source sample, sequenced in a study of CD8+ T cells in alopecia areata. As the sequencing template, cDNA was produced by extracting RNA and reverse transcribing it. The table came from immunoSEQ multiplex PCR; TCRdb's copy has only in-frame clones and leaves some out. The sample holds over 120,000 clones, roughly 50% seen once. Treatment: oral pan-JAK inhibitor, 5-10 mg twice daily. Sequences were derived from CD8+ T cells sorted from blood, sampled at week 4, from a patient treated with tofacitinib. These receptors were obtained from a human donor with alopecia areata.

This clone was seen repeatedly, ten times or more. This sequence joins TRBV7-8 and TRBJ2-2; D perhaps matches TRBD2 (6 bases). The germline V gene has CDR1 SGHVS and CDR2 FQNEAQ. This CDR3 comprises 15 residues. V lost 5 bases and J 0 bases, leaving 10 bases between the germline ends. This CDR3 is CASSATSPNTGELFF. The CDR3 nucleotides are TGTGCCAGCAGCGCCACTAGCCCGAACACCGGGGAGCTGTTTTTT.

The rearrangement links TRBV4-3 to TRBJ2-7, with TRBD2 matching 10 bases. The CDR3 loop spans 19 amino acids. The V and J ends lost 0 bases and 2 bases, in that order; junction bases with no gene match: 13. Germline CDR1 reads LGHNA; CDR2 reads YSLEER. The CDR3 loop reads CASSQEKRVSGGAPYEQYF. The CDR3 region has the DNA TGCGCCAGCAGCCAAGAGAAGAGAGTGAGCGGGGGGGCCCCCTACGAGCAGTACTTC.

The genes are TRBV15 and TRBJ2-6, with a tentative D call TRBD1 (5 bases). Germline V gives CDR1 LNHNV, CDR2 YYDKDF (reference sequence). The V gene lost 4 bases and the J gene lost 0 bases, with 7 bases spanning the gap. The CDR3 runs 15 residues. CDR3 region: CATSIQGSGANVLTF. The CDR3, as DNA: TGTGCCACCAGCATCCAGGGCTCTGGGGCCAACGTCCTGACTTTC.

This clone was picked up a small number of times. This sequence joins TRBV5-6 and TRBJ2-1; possibly TRBD2 for D (6 bases). Per germline, CDR1 SGHDT and CDR2 YYEEEE. The CDR3 runs 15 residues. V lost 0 bases to trimming and J lost 1 base, with 8 bases between them. CDR3 DNA sequence: TGTGCCAGCAGCTTGGTTGGAGGGTCCTACAATGAGCAGTTCTTC. Translating it yields CASSLVGGSYNEQFF. Looking up the rest from reference TRBV5-6 and TRBJ2-1 gives the full variable domain: DAGVTQSPTHLIKTRGQQVTLRCSPKSGHDTVSWYQQALGQGPQFIFQYYEEEERQRGNFPDRFSGHQFPNYSSELNVNALLLGDSALYLCASSLVGGSYNEQFFGPGTRLTVL.

A single count supports this clone. The chain joins TRBV7-8 to TRBJ2-7; the D gene could be TRBD1 or TRBD2 (5 bases each). The V and J ends lost 5 bases and 2 bases respectively, with 13 bases between them. This CDR3 has 14 residues. CDR1 SGHVS and CDR2 FQNEAQ come from the germline V gene. DNA of the CDR3: TGTGCCAGCAGCGGTTGGGACGACCCCTACGAGCAGTACTTC. Protein: CASSGWDDPYEQYF.

This clone was detected once. The chain combines TRBV10-2 with TRBJ1-5; the match to TRBD1 covers 8 bases. Per the germline V gene, CDR1 is WSHSY and CDR2 is SAAADI. The CDR3 loop spans 14 amino acids. V dropped 3 bases and J dropped 7; count of bases not matched to a gene: 5. CDR3 protein: CASSEQGVGQPQHF. In DNA, the CDR3 is TGCGCCAGCAGTGAACAGGGGGTCGGGCAGCCCCAGCATTTT.

This chain connects TRBV30 to TRBJ1-3; possibly TRBD1 for D (6 bases). The CDR3 contains 14 residues. CDR1 and CDR2 (germline): GTSNPN, SVGIG (reference sequence). With 7 bases removed from V and 3 bases from J, the gap between germline ends came to 16 bases. The DNA of the CDR3 is TGTGCCTCCCTCGACAGGAGCCTTGGAAACACCATATATTTT. This gives the protein CASLDRSLGNTIYF. Complete variable domain (other parts from reference TRBV30 and TRBJ1-3): SQTIHQWPATLVQPVGSPLSLECTVEGTSNPNLYWYRQAAGRGLQLLFYSVGIGQISSEVPQNLSASRPQDRQFILSSKKLLLSDSGFYLCASLDRSLGNTIYFGEGSWLTVV.

CDR3 in amino acids: CASSVPTGGTEAFF. Here the CDR3 DNA reads TGTGCCAGCAGTGTCCCGACTGGGGGCACTGAAGCTTTCTTT. The chain employs TRBV2 and TRBJ1-1; a weak D match, TRBD1 (5 bases). Trimming took off 4 bases at V and 4 bases at J, with 13 bases between the two ends. The germline V gene has CDR1 SNHLY and CDR2 FYNNEI. CDR3 size: 14 residues.

The rearrangement uses TRBV2 and TRBJ2-7; no clear D gene. Looked up from germline, CDR1 is SNHLY and CDR2 is FYNNEI. The CDR3 is made up of 11 amino acids. Between the trimmed V and J ends, which lost 2 bases and 5 bases, there was a span of 4 bases. CDR3 sequence reads: CASSESDEQYF. The CDR3 nucleotides read TGTGCCAGCAGTGAATCGGACGAGCAGTACTTC.

V usage is TRBV27 and J usage is TRBJ2-7; D is possibly TRBD1 (5 bases). This CDR3 comprises 14 residues. CDR1 is MNHEY and CDR2 is SMNVEV in the germline V gene (reference sequence). V shed 2 bases and J shed 2 bases, with 10 bases lying between them. CDR3 sequence reads: CASSLGPRAYEQYF. DNA of the CDR3: TGTGCCAGCAGTTTAGGTCCCAGGGCCTACGAGCAGTACTTC.

There are a few counts of this clone. The J gene is TRBJ1-1, the V gene TRBV7-9; D gene uncertain. The germline V gene encodes CDR1 SEHNR and CDR2 FQNEAQ (reference sequence). This CDR3 spans 13 amino acids. Trimming removed 7 bases at V and 2 bases at J, with 11 bases between. The CDR3 is CASTWATNTEAFF. In DNA form, the CDR3 reads TGTGCCAGCACCTGGGCCACAAACACTGAAGCTTTCTTT. Complete variable domain (other parts from reference TRBV7-9 and TRBJ1-1): DTGVSQNPRHKITKRGQNVTFRCDPISEHNRLYWYRQTLGQGPEFLTYFQNEAQLEKSRLLSDRFSAERPKGSFSTLEIQRTEQGDSAMYLCASTWATNTEAFFGQGTRLTVV.

The rearrangement joins TRBV29-1 to TRBJ2-7; TRBD1 aligns across 9 bases. The CDR3 has 14 residues. V shed 1 base, J shed 1 base, and the junction held 2 bases outside the gene matches. Germline V lookup: CDR1 SQVTM, CDR2 ANQGSEA. CDR3 amino acids: CSVEVGTGSYEQYF. The CDR3, as DNA: TGCAGCGTTGAAGTCGGGACAGGGTCCTACGAGCAGTACTTC.

The genes are TRBV6-6 and TRBJ2-5; a weak D match, TRBD2 (6 bases). Germline V gives CDR1 MNHNY, CDR2 SVGAGI (reference sequence). CDR3 length: 14 amino acids. The V end was cut by 0 bases, the J end by 5 bases, with 10 bases between. The CDR3 DNA follows: TGTGCCAGCAGTTACTCGGAGGGCGTGGAGACCCAGTACTTC. Translated: CASSYSEGVETQYF.